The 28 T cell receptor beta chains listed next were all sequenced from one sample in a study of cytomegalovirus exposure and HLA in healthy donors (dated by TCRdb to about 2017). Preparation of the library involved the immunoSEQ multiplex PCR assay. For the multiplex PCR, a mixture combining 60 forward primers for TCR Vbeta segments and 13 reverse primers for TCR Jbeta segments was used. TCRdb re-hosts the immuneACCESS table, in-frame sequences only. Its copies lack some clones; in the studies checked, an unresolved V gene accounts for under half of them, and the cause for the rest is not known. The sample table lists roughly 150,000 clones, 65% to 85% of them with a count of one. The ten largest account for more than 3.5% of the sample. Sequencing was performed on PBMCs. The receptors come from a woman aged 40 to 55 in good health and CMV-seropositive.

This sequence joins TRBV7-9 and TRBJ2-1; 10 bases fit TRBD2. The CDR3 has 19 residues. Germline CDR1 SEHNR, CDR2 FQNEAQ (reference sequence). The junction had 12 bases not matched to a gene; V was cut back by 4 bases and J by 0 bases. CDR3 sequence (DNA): TGTGCCAGCAGCTCCAGCGGGGGGGCGGGTCGCAACTCCTACAATGAGCAGTTCTTC. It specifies CASSSSGGAGRNSYNEQFF.

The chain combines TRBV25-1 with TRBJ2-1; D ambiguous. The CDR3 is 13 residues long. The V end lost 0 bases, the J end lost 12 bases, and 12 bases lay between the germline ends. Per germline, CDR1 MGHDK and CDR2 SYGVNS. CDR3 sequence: CASSEYKRAWQFF. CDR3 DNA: TGTGCCAGCAGTGAATATAAGAGAGCCTGGCAGTTCTTC.

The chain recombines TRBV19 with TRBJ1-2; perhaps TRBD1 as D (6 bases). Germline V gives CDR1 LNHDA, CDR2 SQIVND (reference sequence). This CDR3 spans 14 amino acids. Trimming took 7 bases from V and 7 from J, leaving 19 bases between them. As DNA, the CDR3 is TGTGCCAGTACCACCCAGGGGCCTCGAAGTGGCTACACCTTC. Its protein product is CASTTQGPRSGYTF.

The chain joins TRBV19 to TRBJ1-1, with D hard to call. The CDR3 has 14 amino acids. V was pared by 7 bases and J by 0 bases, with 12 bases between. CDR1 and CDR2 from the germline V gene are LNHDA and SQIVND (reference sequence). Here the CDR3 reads CASTLGSMNTEAFF. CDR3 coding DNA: TGTGCCAGTACCCTGGGCAGTATGAACACTGAAGCTTTCTTT.

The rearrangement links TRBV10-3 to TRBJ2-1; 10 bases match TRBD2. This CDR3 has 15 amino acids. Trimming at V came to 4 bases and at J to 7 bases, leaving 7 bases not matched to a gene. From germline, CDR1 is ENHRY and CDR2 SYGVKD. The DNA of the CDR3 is TGTGCCATCAGTGGGGTAGCGGGAGGAGGAAATGAGCAGTTCTTC. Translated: CAISGVAGGGNEQFF.

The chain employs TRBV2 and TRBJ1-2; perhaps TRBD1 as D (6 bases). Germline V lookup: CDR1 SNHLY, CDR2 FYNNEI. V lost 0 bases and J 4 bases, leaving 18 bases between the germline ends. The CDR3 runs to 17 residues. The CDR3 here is CASSEALHGTIRYGYTF. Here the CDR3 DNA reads TGTGCCAGCAGTGAAGCGCTTCATGGGACAATCCGCTATGGCTACACCTTC.

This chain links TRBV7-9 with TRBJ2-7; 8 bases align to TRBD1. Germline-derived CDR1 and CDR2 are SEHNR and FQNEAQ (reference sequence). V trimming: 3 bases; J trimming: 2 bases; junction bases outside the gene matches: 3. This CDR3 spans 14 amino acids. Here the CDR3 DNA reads TGTGCCAGCAGCTTGTGGGACAGGCCCTACGAGCAGTACTTC. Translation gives CASSLWDRPYEQYF.

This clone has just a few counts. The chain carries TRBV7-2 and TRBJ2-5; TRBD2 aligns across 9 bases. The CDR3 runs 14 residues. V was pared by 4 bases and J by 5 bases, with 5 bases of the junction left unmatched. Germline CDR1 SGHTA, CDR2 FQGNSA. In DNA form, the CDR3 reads TGTGCCAGCAGCTCGCGGGGGGGCCGGGAGACCCAGTACTTC. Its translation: CASSSRGGRETQYF. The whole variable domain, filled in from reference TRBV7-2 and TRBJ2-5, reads GAGVSQSPSNKVTEKGKDVELRCDPISGHTALYWYRQSLGQGLEFLIYFQGNSAPDKSGLPSDRFSAERTGGSVSTLTIQRTQQEDSAVYLCASSSRGGRETQYFGPGTRLLVL.

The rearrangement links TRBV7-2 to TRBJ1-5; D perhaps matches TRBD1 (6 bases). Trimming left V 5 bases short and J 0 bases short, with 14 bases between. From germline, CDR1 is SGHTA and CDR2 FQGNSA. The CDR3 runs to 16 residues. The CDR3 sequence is CASSPHGGLSNQPQHF. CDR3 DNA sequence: TGTGCCAGCAGCCCACACGGGGGGCTTAGCAATCAGCCCCAGCATTTT.

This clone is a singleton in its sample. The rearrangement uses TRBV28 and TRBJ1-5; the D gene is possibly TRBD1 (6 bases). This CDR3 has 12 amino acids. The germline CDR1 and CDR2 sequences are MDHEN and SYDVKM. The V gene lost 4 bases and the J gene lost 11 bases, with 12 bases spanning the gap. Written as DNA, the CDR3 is TGTGCCAGCAGTTCCGGGACACGGTCCCAGCATTTT. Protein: CASSSGTRSQHF.

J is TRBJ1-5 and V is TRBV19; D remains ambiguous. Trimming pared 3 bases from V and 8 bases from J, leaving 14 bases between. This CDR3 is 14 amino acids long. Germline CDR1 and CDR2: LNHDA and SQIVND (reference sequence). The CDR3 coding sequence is TGTGCCAGTAGTATCAGTTCCGGGTCAAAGCCCCAGCATTTT. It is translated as CASSISSGSKPQHF. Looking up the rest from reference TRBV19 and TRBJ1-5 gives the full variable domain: DGGITQSPKYLFRKEGQNVTLSCEQNLNHDAMYWYRQDPGQGLRLIYYSQIVNDFQKGDIAEGYSVSREKKESFPLTVTSAQKNPTAFYLCASSISSGSKPQHFGDGTRLSIL.

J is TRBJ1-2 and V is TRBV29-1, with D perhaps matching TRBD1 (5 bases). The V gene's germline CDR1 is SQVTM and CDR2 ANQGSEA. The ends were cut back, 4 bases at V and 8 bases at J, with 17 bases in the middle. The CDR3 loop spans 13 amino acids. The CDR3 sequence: CSVVGSGRSGYTF. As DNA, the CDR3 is TGCAGCGTTGTAGGTTCAGGGCGATCCGGCTACACCTTC.

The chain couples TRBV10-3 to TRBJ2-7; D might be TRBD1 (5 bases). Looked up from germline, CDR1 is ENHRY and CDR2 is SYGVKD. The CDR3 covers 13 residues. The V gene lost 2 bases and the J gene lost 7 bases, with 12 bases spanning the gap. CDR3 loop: CAISEGRVGEQYF. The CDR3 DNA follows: TGTGCCATCAGTGAGGGCAGGGTAGGTGAGCAGTACTTC.

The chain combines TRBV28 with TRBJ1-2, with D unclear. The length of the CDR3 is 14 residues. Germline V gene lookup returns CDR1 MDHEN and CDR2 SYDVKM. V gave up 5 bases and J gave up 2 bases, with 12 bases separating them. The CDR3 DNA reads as TGTGCCAGCAGTCCCTTTGAACTCAACTATGGCTACACCTTC. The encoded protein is CASSPFELNYGYTF.

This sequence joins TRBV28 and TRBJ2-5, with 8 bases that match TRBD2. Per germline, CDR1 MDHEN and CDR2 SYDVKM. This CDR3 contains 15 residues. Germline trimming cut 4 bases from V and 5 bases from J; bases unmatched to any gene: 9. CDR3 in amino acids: CASSSGGGSAETQYF. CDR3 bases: TGTGCCAGCAGTTCGGGAGGGGGTTCCGCCGAGACCCAGTACTTC.

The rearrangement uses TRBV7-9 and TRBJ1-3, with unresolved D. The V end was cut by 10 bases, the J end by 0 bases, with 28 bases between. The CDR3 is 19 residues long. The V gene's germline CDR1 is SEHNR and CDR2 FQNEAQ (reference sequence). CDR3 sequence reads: CATIIRDRTDKYSGNTIYF. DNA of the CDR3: TGTGCCACGATTATCCGGGATCGGACCGACAAATACTCTGGAAACACCATATATTTT.

The CDR3 reads CASSFEREGRDTQYF. In DNA, the CDR3 is TGTGCCAGCAGCTTTGAGCGGGAGGGCCGAGATACGCAGTATTTT. This rearrangement joins TRBV7-9 to TRBJ2-3; TRBD2 aligns across 10 bases. The CDR3 has 15 residues. J lost 5 bases, V lost 3 bases, and 5 bases had no gene match. Germline V gene sequence: CDR1 SEHNR, CDR2 FQNEAQ (reference sequence).

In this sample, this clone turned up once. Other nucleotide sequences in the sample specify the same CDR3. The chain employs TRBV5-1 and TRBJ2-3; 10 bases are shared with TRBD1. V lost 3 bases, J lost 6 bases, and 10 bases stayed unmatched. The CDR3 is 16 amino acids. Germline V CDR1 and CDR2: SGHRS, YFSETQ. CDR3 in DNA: TGCGCCAGCAGCTCCCGAATGGGACAGGGGACCGATACGCAGTATTTT. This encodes CASSSRMGQGTDTQYF.

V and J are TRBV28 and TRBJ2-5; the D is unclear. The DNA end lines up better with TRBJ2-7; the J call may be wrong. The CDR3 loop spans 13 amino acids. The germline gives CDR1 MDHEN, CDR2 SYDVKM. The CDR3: CASSLGLAYEQYF. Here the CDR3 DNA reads TGTGCCAGCAGTTTAGGGCTAGCCTACGAGCAGTACTTC.

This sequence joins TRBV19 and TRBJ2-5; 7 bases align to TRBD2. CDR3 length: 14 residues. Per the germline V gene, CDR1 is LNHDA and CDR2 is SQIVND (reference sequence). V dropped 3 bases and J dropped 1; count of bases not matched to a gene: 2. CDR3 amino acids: CASSISGVQETQYF. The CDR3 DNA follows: TGTGCCAGTAGTATCAGCGGGGTCCAAGAGACCCAGTACTTC.

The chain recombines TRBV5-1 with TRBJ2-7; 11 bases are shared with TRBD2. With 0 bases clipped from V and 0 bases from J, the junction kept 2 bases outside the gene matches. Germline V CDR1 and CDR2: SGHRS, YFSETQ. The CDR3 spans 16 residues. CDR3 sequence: CASSLAGTSGSYEQYF. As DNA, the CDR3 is TGCGCCAGCAGCTTGGCCGGGACTAGCGGCTCCTACGAGCAGTACTTC.

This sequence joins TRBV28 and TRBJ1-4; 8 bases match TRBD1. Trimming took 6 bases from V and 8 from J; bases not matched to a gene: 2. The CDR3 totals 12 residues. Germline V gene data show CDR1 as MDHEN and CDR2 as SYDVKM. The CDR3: CASRRTGEKLFF. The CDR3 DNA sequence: TGTGCCAGCAGACGGACAGGGGAAAAACTGTTTTTT.

Written as DNA, the CDR3 is TGTGCCAGCTCCAACGTGGGCCTATCACCCCTCCACTTT. Its protein is CASSNVGLSPLHF. This sequence joins TRBV28 and TRBJ1-6; the D is unclear. Germline loops: CDR1 MDHEN, CDR2 SYDVKM. The V gene lost 8 bases and the J gene lost 10 bases, with 15 bases spanning the gap. The CDR3 is 13 amino acids.

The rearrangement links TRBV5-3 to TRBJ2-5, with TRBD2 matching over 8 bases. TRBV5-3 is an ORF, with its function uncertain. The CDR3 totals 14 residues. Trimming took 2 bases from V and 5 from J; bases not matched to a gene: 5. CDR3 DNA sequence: TGTGCCAGAAGCTTAGCGGGGGTAGGGGAGACCCAGTACTTC. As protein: CARSLAGVGETQYF.

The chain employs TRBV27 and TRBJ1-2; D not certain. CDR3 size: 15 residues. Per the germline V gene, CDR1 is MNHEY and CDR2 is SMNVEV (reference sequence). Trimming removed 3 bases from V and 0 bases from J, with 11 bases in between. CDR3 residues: CASSFRGDPNYGYTF. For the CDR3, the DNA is TGTGCCAGCAGTTTCCGGGGTGATCCTAACTATGGCTACACCTTC.

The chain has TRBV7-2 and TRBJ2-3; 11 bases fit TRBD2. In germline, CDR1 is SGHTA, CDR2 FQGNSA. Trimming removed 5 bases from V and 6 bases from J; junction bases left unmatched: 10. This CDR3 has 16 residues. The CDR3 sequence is CASSPLAGGPPDTQYF. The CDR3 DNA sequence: TGTGCCAGCAGCCCCCTAGCGGGGGGACCGCCGGATACGCAGTATTTT.

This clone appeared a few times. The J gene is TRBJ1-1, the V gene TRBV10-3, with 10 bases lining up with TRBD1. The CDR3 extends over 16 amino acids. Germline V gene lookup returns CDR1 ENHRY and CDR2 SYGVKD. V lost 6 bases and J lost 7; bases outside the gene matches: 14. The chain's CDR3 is CAISERTHWTGGEAFF. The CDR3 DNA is TGTGCCATCAGCGAAAGAACTCATTGGACAGGGGGTGAAGCTTTCTTT.

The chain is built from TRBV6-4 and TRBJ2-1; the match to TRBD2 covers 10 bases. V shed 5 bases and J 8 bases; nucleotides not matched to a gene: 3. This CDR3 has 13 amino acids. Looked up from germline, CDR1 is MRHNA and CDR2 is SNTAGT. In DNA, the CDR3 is TGTGCCAGCAGTTCCCTAGCGGGAGATGAGCAGTTCTTC. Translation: CASSSLAGDEQFF.